The 21 T cell receptor beta chains below all came from one sample that was sequenced in a study of neoadjuvant anti-PD-1 for oral cavity cancer. Time point given: after neoadjuvant nivolumab, at surgical resection. Clones were read by immunoSEQ multiplex PCR, and TCRdb kept only the in-frame ones, dropping some. The data hold roughly 13,000 clones, with around 72% observed a single time. The sample in question was PBMCs, obtained after nivolumab (anti-PD-1) treatment. The receptor source for this set is a person aged 35-80 years with oral cavity squamous cell carcinoma.

This chain links TRBV6-5 with TRBJ2-7; no reliable D call. CDR3 length: 15 residues. Trimming pared 7 bases from V and 2 bases from J, leaving 18 bases between. Germline V lookup: CDR1 MNHEY, CDR2 SVGAGI. CDR3 sequence (DNA): TGTGCCAGCACCCCCTCGTCAGTGGTCCCCTACGAGCAGTACTTC. It yields the protein CASTPSSVVPYEQYF.

The chain uses TRBV5-1 and TRBJ2-3, with no clear D. The CDR3 extends over 15 amino acids. V shed 0 bases and J shed 0 bases, with 8 bases lying between them. Germline CDR1 and CDR2: SGHRS and YFSETQ. This CDR3 is CASSLEPKSTDTQYF. As DNA, the CDR3 is TGCGCCAGCAGCTTGGAACCCAAAAGCACAGATACGCAGTATTTT.

This clone was observed a few times. The chain couples TRBV5-6 to TRBJ1-1, with D tentatively TRBD1 (6 bases). This CDR3 region has 16 residues. The germline V and J ends were trimmed by 4 bases and 0 bases, with 16 bases remaining between them. CDR1 and CDR2 (germline): SGHDT, YYEEEE. The DNA for the CDR3 is TGTGCCAGCAGCCCCGGACAGTTTTACTTGAACACTGAAGCTTTCTTT. Protein product: CASSPGQFYLNTEAFF.

This chain joins TRBV2 and TRBJ2-2, with TRBD1 as a possible D gene (5 bases). CDR1 and CDR2 from the germline V gene are SNHLY and FYNNEI. Trimming pared 7 bases from V and 8 bases from J, leaving 20 bases between. CDR3 length equals 15 residues. The CDR3 reads CASNNRIGVAGELFF. CDR3 in DNA: TGTGCCAGCAATAATAGAATAGGGGTAGCAGGGGAGCTGTTTTTT.

This clone was observed a handful of times. The J gene is TRBJ1-2, the V gene TRBV28; D is possibly TRBD1 (5 bases). CDR1 MDHEN and CDR2 SYDVKM come from the germline V gene. This CDR3 contains 15 residues. V was trimmed by 3 bases and J by 8 bases, leaving 19 bases between them. CDR3 nucleotides: TGTGCCAGCAGTTTGCAGGGAGGGTTGGTTGTCGGCTACACCTTC. Residues: CASSLQGGLVVGYTF.

The rearrangement links TRBV25-1 to TRBJ2-7, with D hard to call. This CDR3 region has 13 residues. V was pared by 7 bases and J by 6 bases, with 16 bases between. CDR1 and CDR2 from the germline V gene are MGHDK and SYGVNS. The CDR3, as DNA: TGTGCCAGCACCCAGTCTTCCGTTGCCGAGCAGTACTTC. Amino acids: CASTQSSVAEQYF.

The chain carries TRBV9 and TRBJ1-3; D perhaps matches TRBD1 (6 bases). V lost 3 bases, J lost 0 bases, and 13 bases lay in between. The germline CDR1 and CDR2 sequences are SGDLS and YYNGEE. The CDR3 totals 16 residues. CDR3 nucleotides: TGTGCCAGCAGCGCACACGGGGGGCTCTCTGGAAACACCATATATTTT. It encodes CASSAHGGLSGNTIYF.

J is TRBJ2-3 and V is TRBV10-2, with 8 bases that match TRBD1. Germline V gene sequence: CDR1 WSHSY, CDR2 SAAADI. Trimming at V came to 6 bases and at J to 0 bases, leaving 5 bases not matched to a gene. The CDR3 has 15 amino acids. This CDR3 reads CASRDRGRSTDTQYF. In nucleotides, the CDR3 is TGCGCCAGCAGAGACAGGGGACGGAGCACAGATACGCAGTATTTT.

The V call is TRBV9, the J call TRBJ1-4; weak D call: TRBD1 (5 bases). V lost 0 bases and J lost 0, with 9 bases in between. Germline V lookup: CDR1 SGDLS, CDR2 YYNGEE. This CDR3 contains 16 residues. The CDR3: CASSVAPGATNEKLFF. CDR3 coding DNA: TGTGCCAGCAGCGTAGCCCCGGGGGCAACTAATGAAAAACTGTTTTTT.

The chain carries TRBV19 and TRBJ1-5, with D perhaps matching TRBD1 (6 bases). CDR1 is LNHDA, CDR2 SQIVND, per germline (reference sequence). The CDR3 is 16 amino acids. The germline V and J ends were trimmed by 7 bases and 1 base, with 17 bases remaining between them. CDR3 residues: CASTLTDSLSNQPQHF. The DNA for the CDR3 is TGTGCCAGTACCCTTACGGACAGCTTGAGCAATCAGCCCCAGCATTTT.

This clone was seen only a few times. The rearrangement joins TRBV11-2 to TRBJ2-7; weak D call: TRBD2 (5 bases). The length of the CDR3 is 13 residues. Germline V gene lookup returns CDR1 SGHAT and CDR2 FQNNGV. V dropped 5 bases and J dropped 4 bases, with 12 bases sitting between them. The CDR3 protein is CASSRGSVYEQYF. Written as DNA, the CDR3 is TGTGCCAGCAGCCGGGGATCGGTGTACGAGCAGTACTTC.

This clone was recorded a few times. The V gene is TRBV10-3, the J gene TRBJ1-4; the D is unclear. The CDR3 covers 15 residues. Trimming shortened V by 0 bases and J by 0 bases, and 5 bases separated the two germline ends. Germline CDR1 is ENHRY and CDR2 is SYGVKD. The CDR3 reads CAISESSATNEKLFF. The DNA of the CDR3 is TGTGCCATCAGTGAGTCGAGTGCAACTAATGAAAAACTGTTTTTT.

The chain combines TRBV6-6 with TRBJ2-3; D is possibly TRBD2 (6 bases). This CDR3 is 15 amino acids long. Between the trimmed V and J ends, which lost 7 bases and 0 bases, there was a span of 14 bases. Per the germline V gene, CDR1 is MNHNY and CDR2 is SVGAGI (reference sequence). For the CDR3, the DNA is TGTGCCAGCACCAGTAGCGGTATTAGCACAGATACGCAGTATTTT. It is translated as CASTSSGISTDTQYF.

The J gene is TRBJ1-5, the V gene TRBV6-5; weak D call: TRBD1 (6 bases). Germline V gene lookup returns CDR1 MNHEY and CDR2 SVGAGI. V gave up 0 bases and J gave up 7 bases, with 10 bases separating them. This CDR3 is built from 14 residues. The CDR3, as DNA: TGTGCCAGCAGTTACTCTTTGGGGGGCCAGCCCCAGCATTTT. Amino acid sequence: CASSYSLGGQPQHF.

The chain joins TRBV19 to TRBJ2-5; TRBD2 is a possible D gene (5 bases). Trimming stripped 6 bases from V and 4 bases from J, with 18 bases between. The germline CDR1 and CDR2 sequences are LNHDA and SQIVND (reference sequence). The CDR3 is made up of 15 amino acids. DNA for the CDR3: TGTGCCAGTAGCCTATCGGCCGACACTAGAGAGACCCAGTACTTC. Protein product: CASSLSADTRETQYF.

This clone was seen once. This chain connects TRBV27 to TRBJ2-2; D is perhaps TRBD1 or TRBD2 (6 bases each). The CDR3 loop spans 16 amino acids. Germline values: CDR1 MNHEY, CDR2 SMNVEV (reference sequence). Trimming cost V 3 bases and J 0 bases, with 11 bases left between them. CDR3 bases: TGTGCCAGCAGTTTTTCCGGGGGCGCGAACACCGGGGAGCTGTTTTTT. Translation: CASSFSGGANTGELFF.

The J gene is TRBJ2-7, the V gene TRBV9, with TRBD2 matching over 10 bases. J lost 0 bases, V lost 4 bases, and 10 bases had no gene match. The CDR3 length is 17 residues. Per germline, CDR1 SGDLS and CDR2 YYNGEE. This CDR3 is CASSLGLADQISYEQYF. CDR3 nucleotide sequence: TGTGCCAGCAGCCTCGGACTAGCGGACCAGATCTCCTACGAGCAGTACTTC. Based on the CDR3 plus reference TRBV9 and TRBJ2-7, the full variable domain is DSGVTQTPKHLITATGQRVTLRCSPRSGDLSVYWYQQSLDQGLQFLIQYYNGEERAKGNILERFSAQQFPDLHSELNLSSLELGDSALYFCASSLGLADQISYEQYFGPGTRLTVT.

The J gene is TRBJ1-2, the V gene TRBV4-1, with a weak D call TRBD1 (5 bases). CDR1 MGHRA and CDR2 YSYEKL come from the germline V gene. This CDR3 is 14 amino acids long. Trimming cost V 4 bases and J 6 bases, with 15 bases left between them. CDR3 amino acids: CASSLGTLGDGYTF. For the CDR3, the DNA is TGCGCCAGCAGCCTCGGGACTCTTGGGGATGGCTACACCTTC.

In this sample, this clone turned up once. The V gene is TRBV10-3, the J gene TRBJ2-5; tentative D call: TRBD1 (5 bases). Germline V gene data show CDR1 as ENHRY and CDR2 as SYGVKD. The CDR3 spans 13 residues. Trimming cost V 2 bases and J 3 bases, with 7 bases left between them. The CDR3 region is CAISEGREETQYF. CDR3 in DNA: TGTGCCATCAGTGAGGGCAGGGAAGAGACCCAGTACTTC.

The rearrangement joins TRBV10-1 to TRBJ2-2, with D possibly being TRBD1 (5 bases). The CDR3 consists of 12 residues. The germline V and J ends were trimmed by 4 bases and 5 bases, with 5 bases remaining between them. Germline lookup yields CDR1 WNHNN and CDR2 SYGVQD (reference sequence). The CDR3 nucleotides are TGCGCCAGCAGTGGGACAACCGGGGAGCTGTTTTTT. Amino acid sequence: CASSGTTGELFF.

V and J are TRBV5-1 and TRBJ2-6; D unclear. The CDR3 loop spans 14 amino acids. Germline loops: CDR1 SGHRS, CDR2 YFSETQ. Trimming left V 5 bases short and J 1 base short, with 7 bases between. CDR3 DNA sequence: TGCGCCAGCAGATCTTCATCTGGGGCCAACGTCCTGACTTTC. Protein sequence: CASRSSSGANVLTF.